This T cell receptor beta chain was captured by sequencing in a study of OX40 agonist ivuxolimab in advanced cancers. Study-wide results and limits: CD8+ T cells averaged more expanded clones than CD4+.

Turning to this clone: Its cognate antigen is unknown.

Produced via immunoSEQ multiplex PCR; TCRdb's table is partial and in-frame only. Among around 90,000 clones listed, roughly 84% were seen once. The length of the CDR3 is 16 residues. The V gene is TRBV21-1, the J gene TRBJ1-2. TRBV21-1 is designated a pseudogene. Here the sequenced sample was CD4+ or CD8+ T cells sorted from blood, taken in a trial of the OX40 agonist ivuxolimab. The sequence was collected from an adult with an advanced solid tumor such as melanoma, head and neck, liver or kidney cancer. The CDR3 DNA reads as TGTGCCAGCAGCGAAGAGCGTGGCGGAGGGGCCTATGGCTACACCTTC. Translated: CASSEERGGGAYGYTF.